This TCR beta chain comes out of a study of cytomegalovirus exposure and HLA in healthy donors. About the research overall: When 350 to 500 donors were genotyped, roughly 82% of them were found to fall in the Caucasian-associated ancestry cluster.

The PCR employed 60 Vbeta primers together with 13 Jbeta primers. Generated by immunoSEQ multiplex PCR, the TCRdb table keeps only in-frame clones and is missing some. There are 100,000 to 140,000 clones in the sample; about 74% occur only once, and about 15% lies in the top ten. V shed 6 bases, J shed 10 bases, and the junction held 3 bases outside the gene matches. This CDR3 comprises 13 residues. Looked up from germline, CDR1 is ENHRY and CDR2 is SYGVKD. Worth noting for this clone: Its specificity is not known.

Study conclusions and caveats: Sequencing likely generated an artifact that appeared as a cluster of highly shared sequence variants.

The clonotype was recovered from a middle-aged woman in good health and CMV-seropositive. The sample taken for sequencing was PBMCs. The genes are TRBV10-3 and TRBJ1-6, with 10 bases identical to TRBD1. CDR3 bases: TGTGCCATCAGGACAGGGGGCCGGTCACCCCTCCACTTT. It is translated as CAIRTGGRSPLHF.